One sample yielded the 12 T cell receptor beta chains listed below, sequenced in a study of cytomegalovirus exposure and HLA in healthy donors. The PCR contained 60 Vbeta and 13 Jbeta primers. Only in-frame clones appear in the TCRdb table, and some are missing; sequencing was by immunoSEQ multiplex PCR. The profile shows about 140,000 clones, under 80% of them singletons. Input material: PBMCs. Receptors originate from a woman aged 45-65 years in good health and CMV-seropositive.

This clone occurred a few times. The genes are TRBV7-3 and TRBJ2-1; no clear D gene. Per the germline V gene, CDR1 is SGHTA and CDR2 is FQGTGA. The CDR3 loop spans 13 amino acids. The ends were cut back, 5 bases at V and 1 base at J, with 6 bases in the middle. CDR3: CASSPGSYNEQFF. The CDR3 DNA reads TGTGCCAGCAGCCCCGGGTCCTACAATGAGCAGTTCTTC.

In its sample, this clone was seen once. The chain combines TRBV29-1 with TRBJ1-1; tentative D call: TRBD1 (5 bases). Per the germline V gene, CDR1 is SQVTM and CDR2 is ANQGSEA. The V and J ends lost 4 bases and 7 bases respectively, with 10 bases between them. The length of the CDR3 is 11 residues. CDR3 DNA sequence: TGCAGCGTTGGGACGGGGGGTGAAGCTTTCTTT. It translates to CSVGTGGEAFF.

This clone came up a few times. V is TRBV7-2 and J is TRBJ2-6; D ambiguous. With 5 bases removed from V and 0 bases from J, the gap between germline ends came to 8 bases. From germline, CDR1 is SGHTA and CDR2 FQGNSA. The CDR3 consists of 15 residues. The CDR3 loop is CASSQQPSGANVLTF. The CDR3 DNA reads TGTGCCAGCAGCCAACAGCCCTCTGGGGCCAACGTCCTGACTTTC.

There are a few counts of this clone. The chain employs TRBV18 and TRBJ1-1, with a tentative D call TRBD1 (6 bases). Germline V CDR1 and CDR2: KGHSH, LQKENI. This CDR3 is built from 11 residues. Trimming removed 5 bases at V and 8 bases at J, with 9 bases between. This CDR3 reads CASSEDREAFF. In nucleotides, the CDR3 is TGTGCCAGCTCAGAAGACAGGGAAGCTTTCTTT.

This chain links TRBV9 with TRBJ2-3, with 9 bases fitting TRBD2. V trimming: 0 bases; J trimming: 2 bases; junction bases outside the gene matches: 4. The CDR3 spans 16 residues. CDR1 and CDR2 from the germline V gene are SGDLS and YYNGEE. The CDR3 protein is CASSVETSGYTDTQYF. In nucleotides, the CDR3 is TGTGCCAGCAGCGTAGAGACTAGCGGATACACAGATACGCAGTATTTT.

The CDR3 DNA is TGTGCCAGCAGCTTTGGAGGGAGGGAGACCCAGTACTTC. It yields the protein CASSFGGRETQYF. V gene TRBV11-2 combines with J gene TRBJ2-5, with TRBD2 as a possible D gene (6 bases). Germline V gives CDR1 SGHAT, CDR2 FQNNGV. Trimming left V 3 bases short and J 5 bases short, with 10 bases between. The length of the CDR3 is 13 residues.

With regard to this clone: Within the sample, other DNA sequences also encode this same CDR3. The rearrangement links TRBV7-2 to TRBJ1-5; no firm D call. The CDR3 consists of 12 residues. Germline loops: CDR1 SGHTA, CDR2 FQGNSA. V was cut by 1 base and J by 6 bases, with 4 bases left in between. CDR3 sequence: CASSLGGQPQHF. CDR3 DNA sequence: TGTGCCAGCAGCTTAGGCGGTCAGCCCCAGCATTTT.

The chain has TRBV27 and TRBJ2-4; perhaps TRBD1 as D (6 bases). Per germline, CDR1 MNHEY and CDR2 SMNVEV (reference sequence). Trimming removed 5 bases at V and 7 bases at J, with 15 bases between. This CDR3 spans 14 amino acids. CDR3 amino acids: CASSATSDSNIQYF. Written as DNA, the CDR3 is TGTGCCAGCAGTGCCACCTCGGACAGTAACATTCAGTACTTC.

This clone has a handful of counts. The rearrangement uses TRBV7-2 and TRBJ2-7, with 7 nucleotides matching TRBD2. This CDR3 has 15 residues. Germline V gene data show CDR1 as SGHTA and CDR2 as FQGNSA. The V and J ends lost 1 base and 9 bases, in that order; junction bases with no gene match: 12. The CDR3 loop reads CASSLGSSGQVPQYF. The DNA of the CDR3 is TGTGCCAGCAGCTTAGGTTCTAGCGGCCAGGTACCGCAGTACTTC.

The V gene is TRBV10-3, the J gene TRBJ2-3; D gene unclear. This CDR3 has 14 amino acids. V was pared by 6 bases and J by 4 bases, with 14 bases between. Germline V gives CDR1 ENHRY, CDR2 SYGVKD. CDR3: CAIRPPDSPDTQYF. CDR3 nucleotide sequence: TGTGCCATCAGACCTCCAGATTCGCCAGATACGCAGTATTTT.

The rearrangement uses TRBV30 and TRBJ2-2; a weak D match, TRBD2 (5 bases). The CDR3 length is 14 residues. Deletions cut 1 base from V and 0 bases from J, with 6 bases between. Germline loops: CDR1 GTSNPN, CDR2 SVGIG (reference sequence). The CDR3 here is CAWSAGTNTGELFF. In DNA form, the CDR3 reads TGTGCCTGGAGTGCGGGAACGAACACCGGGGAGCTGTTTTTT.

This chain links TRBV30 with TRBJ2-2; D unclear. Trimming removed 0 bases from V and 4 bases from J, with 6 bases in between. From germline, CDR1 is GTSNPN and CDR2 SVGIG (reference sequence). This CDR3 has 13 amino acids. This chain's CDR3 is CAWSVYSTGELFF. CDR3 DNA: TGTGCCTGGAGTGTGTACAGCACCGGGGAGCTGTTTTTT.